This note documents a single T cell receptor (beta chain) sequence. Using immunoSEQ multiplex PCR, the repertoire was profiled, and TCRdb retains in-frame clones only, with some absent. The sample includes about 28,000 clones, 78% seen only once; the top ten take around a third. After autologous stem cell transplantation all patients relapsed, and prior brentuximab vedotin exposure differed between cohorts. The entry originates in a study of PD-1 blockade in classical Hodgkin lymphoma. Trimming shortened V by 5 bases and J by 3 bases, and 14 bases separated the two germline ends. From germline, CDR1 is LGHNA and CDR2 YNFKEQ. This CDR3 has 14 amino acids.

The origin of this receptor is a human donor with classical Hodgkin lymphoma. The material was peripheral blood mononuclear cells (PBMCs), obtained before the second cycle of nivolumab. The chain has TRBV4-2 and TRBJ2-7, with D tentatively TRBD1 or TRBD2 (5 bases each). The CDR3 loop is CASSLNGGHYEQYF. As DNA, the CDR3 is TGTGCCAGCAGCTTAAACGGAGGACACTACGAGCAGTACTTC.